This T cell receptor beta chain is drawn from a study of T-cell reconstitution after alpha-beta-depleted transplantation in children. Using unique molecular identifiers, the investigators prepared the TCRbeta library. Each CDR3 protein is one row after TCRdb ran MiXCR on the PCR reads. The sample has fewer than 1 million distinct CDR3 sequences, 16% seen once. This CDR3 spans 14 amino acids. Trimming at V came to 7 bases and at J to 4 bases, leaving 6 bases not matched to a gene. Germline V gene data show CDR1 as SQVTM and CDR2 as ANQGSEA. The V call is TRBV29-1, the J call TRBJ2-3; 12 bases map to TRBD1. The clonotype was recovered from a male patient between 5 and 17 years old who had a stem cell transplant for acute lymphoblastic leukemia, so the T cells may come from the graft donor. The source material was PBMCs, mostly from graft donor cells, sampled 360 days after TCRalphabeta/CD19-depleted stem cell transplant. CDR3 DNA: TGCAGCGAAACTGGGACAGGGGGCGCAGATACGCAGTATTTT. It specifies CSETGTGGADTQYF.